This T cell receptor beta chain was documented in a study of blood T cells in healthy people across ages (dated by TCRdb to between 2014 and 2016). In terms of the full investigation: Template switching captured roughly one uniquely barcoded TCR beta cDNA molecule per two T cells in model experiments. Age-related changes in TCR beta repertoire diversity were measured in the study by deep sequencing normalized with unique cDNA molecular identifiers. Four age groups were formed from the donors: young (average approximately 15 years), middle-aged (roughly 38), aged (62) and long-lived (approximately 80). To avoid experimental bias, donors of different ages were spread randomly across the sequencing lanes. Two additional independent replicas of 1 million unique cDNA reads from the same blood draw were analyzed for two donors (one aged 18 to 29 and one aged 80 or older).

Systemically healthy Caucasian individuals from Russia, around 38 in total and aged roughly 6 to 95 years, were included as donors. About 10 milliliters of peripheral blood were collected from each donor into EDTA-treated Vacutainer tubes. PBMCs were isolated by Ficoll-Paque density-gradient centrifugation, with at least 6.5 million obtained per sample. Total RNA, at least 5 micrograms per sample, was extracted from PBMCs with Trizol reagent. For every donor, an aliquot of PBMCs went through flow cytometry to measure the percentages of naive CD45RAhigh/CD27high T cells. The full study reports these points: Estimates of total diversity from one million sequenced T cells were regarded as lower bounds and underestimates. Compared with the aged group, the long-lived group had more naive CD4+ T cells, fewer expanded clones and increased TCR diversity, suggesting age selection. Because profiling used bulk unsorted PBMCs, naive and antigen-experienced compartments could not be compared conclusively. The CMV infection status of donors was not known, potentially confounding age-related changes in expanded clonotypes. As age increased, observed TCR beta diversity per million T cells dropped in a roughly linear way, and a significant reduction was already evident by age 40. There was a strong correlation between observed TCR beta diversity and the percentage of naive T cells measured by flow cytometry.

For this clonotype: The clone's antigen remains unknown. It has no much larger one-base neighbor in the sample; base qualities were not kept.

Library preparation used 5' RACE. The instrument given in TCRdb is Illumina HiSeq 2500. A second PCR of roughly 7 to 12 cycles was run with a J-beta primer mix and a sample-barcoded 5' primer. Each TCR beta cDNA molecule received a unique molecular identifier from a template-switch 5' adaptor carrying 12 random nucleotides. At least 2.5 million CDR3-containing paired-end reads were obtained from each sample. All of the RNA was converted into first-strand cDNA using the Mint cDNA synthesis kit, with a TRBC-specific oligonucleotide serving as the primer. Following uracil-DNA glycosylase treatment, a first 18-cycle PCR with universal primers M1SS and BC2_uni_R was performed on all cDNA. As for how the authors treated the data: For normalization, 1 million high-quality reads, each with a distinct molecular identifier, were randomly selected from each sample. Instead of being binned into consensus sequences, reads that shared molecular identifiers were thrown out. MiTCR, set to a Q25 quality threshold and the strictest error-elimination algorithm, was used for CDR3 identification, clonotype clustering and error correction. Lower-bound total TCR beta diversity was estimated with a nonparametric unseen species model using Euler transformation. TCRdb's own reprocessing of the public reads used fastp at Q25 and MiXCR and kept productive beta chains. One record per CDR3 amino acid sequence lists the most common genes and DNA. V and J calls and clone size were set by TCRdb, not the authors. The sample profile shows hundreds of thousands of distinct CDR3 sequences; under 65% of them were found once. The ten biggest clones cover approximately 40% of the sample.

The sequenced sample was blood. The receptor was derived from a man between 60 and 75 years old in good health.

The CDR3 region: CASSSFLAPGQVYEQYF. The nucleotide sequence is given as TGTGCCAGCAGCTCCTTCTTAGCCCCGGGACAGGTCTACGAGCAGTACTTC. The chain couples TRBV7-9 to TRBJ2-7, and 8 bases in between align with TRBD1. The CDR3 covers 17 residues, taking in both the cysteine and the phenylalanine. Only CDR3 DNA is held: 51 bases, read in frame from base 1. Unmatched junction bases come to 14, with V trimmed by 4 bases and J by 3 bases. CDR1 and CDR2 are drawn from the germline V gene (reference sequence): SEHNR, FQNEAQ.